This paragraph covers one TCR beta chain sequence. The data belong to a study of blood T cell repertoires in COVID-19. At the level of the study: T cells, B-cell-depleted T cells, or PBMCs provided the cDNA or gDNA that served as material.

Per the original methods: Using reference gene primer amplification, nucleated cell counts were estimated. Profiling relied on immunoSEQ multiplex PCR, and the TCRdb table lists in-frame clones only, not all of them. That table supplies the V and J calls and clone size; D and trimming were determined from the DNA. The sample records under 200,000 clones, approximately 80% being singletons. One Seattle source followed patients from active infection through their disease course. CDR3 length: 15 residues. Germline lookup yields CDR1 SGDLS and CDR2 YYNGEE. V was clipped by 4 bases and J by 10 bases; unmatched bases: 8.

The sample comprised peripheral blood. This TCR was sampled from an older woman with COVID-19, enrolled during active disease. The chain uses TRBV9 and TRBJ1-6; 10 bases agree with TRBD1. CDR3 DNA sequence: TGTGCCAGCAGCCCTCGGACAGGGGGTGGATCACCCCTCCACTTT. Amino acids: CASSPRTGGGSPLHF.